These 19 T cell receptor beta chains came from one sample sequenced in a study of naive and memory T cell subsets (dated by TCRdb to about 2017). The library was prepared using UMI-ligation and nested PCR. Sequencing took place on an Illumina MiSeq. An equimolar mix of two oligonucleotides covering both TRBC1 and TRBC2 was used as the beta constant-region primer. TCRdb reanalyzed the raw reads on its own, using fastp at Q25 for trimming and MiXCR for clone calling, and kept in-frame beta chains. Records with the same CDR3 protein are collapsed into one entry carrying the most frequent genes and DNA. Here the sample has around 160,000 distinct CDR3 sequences; 15% to 20% occur a single time. Roughly 0.14% of the sample is taken by the ten largest. Source material: naive CD4+ T cells from blood. The sample's cell subset or site label, in plain terms: naive T cells, CD45RA high CD27+. The source of these receptors is a human donor in good health.

This clonotype was observed a few times. The chain recombines TRBV3-1 with TRBJ2-1; 9 bases map to TRBD1. CDR3 length: 15 residues. CDR1 and CDR2 (germline): LGHDT, YNNKEL (reference sequence). With V trimmed by 3 bases and J by 4 bases, 4 bases remained unmatched. The CDR3 nucleotides are TGTGCCAGCAGCCAGGCCGACAGGGGGTACAATGAGCAGTTCTTC. This sequence encodes CASSQADRGYNEQFF.

This chain links TRBV19 with TRBJ1-5; D is uncertain. CDR1 and CDR2 from the germline V gene are LNHDA and SQIVND (reference sequence). This CDR3 region has 14 residues. The ends were cut back, 5 bases at V and 5 bases at J, with 13 bases in the middle. This CDR3 is CASSASQRDQPQHF. For the CDR3, the DNA is TGTGCCAGTAGTGCTTCCCAGAGGGATCAGCCCCAGCATTTT.

The chain recombines TRBV4-3 with TRBJ2-7; possibly TRBD2 for D (6 bases). The germline V gene encodes CDR1 LGHNA and CDR2 YSLEER. V was shortened by 1 base and J by 7 bases, with 17 bases between the two germline ends. This CDR3 spans 15 amino acids. DNA of the CDR3: TGCGCCAGCAGCCAAGTCGGAGGGCGCCCCGGGGAGCAGTACTTC. As protein: CASSQVGGRPGEQYF.

This clonotype was recorded a few times. This chain links TRBV20-1 with TRBJ2-3, with TRBD2 matching over 8 bases. Germline CDR1 reads DFQATT; CDR2 reads SNEGSKA (reference sequence). Germline trimming cut 0 bases from V and 4 bases from J; bases unmatched to any gene: 9. The CDR3 sequence is 16 residues long. CDR3 protein: CSARDWGLTSADTQYF. In DNA form, the CDR3 reads TGCAGTGCTAGAGATTGGGGACTGACTAGCGCAGATACGCAGTATTTT.

The chain carries TRBV6-1 and TRBJ1-1; TRBD1 matches 7 bases. V dropped 1 base and J dropped 5; count of bases not matched to a gene: 7. This CDR3 spans 15 amino acids. The germline V gene encodes CDR1 MNHNS and CDR2 SASEGT. In DNA form, the CDR3 reads TGTGCCAGCAGTGAAGGAGGGGGCGCGGGGACTGAAGCTTTCTTT. Translated: CASSEGGGAGTEAFF.

This clonotype has ten or more counts. The chain combines TRBV27 with TRBJ2-3; D gene unclear. Germline V CDR1 and CDR2: MNHEY, SMNVEV (reference sequence). V lost 1 base and J 0 bases, leaving 5 bases between the germline ends. The CDR3 totals 14 residues. As DNA, the CDR3 is TGTGCCAGCAGTTTATACCTCAGCACAGATACGCAGTATTTT. Translated: CASSLYLSTDTQYF.

This clonotype has just a few counts. The chain couples TRBV3-1 to TRBJ2-3; the D is unclear. V shed 2 bases and J shed 0 bases, with 6 bases lying between them. The germline CDR1 and CDR2 sequences are LGHDT and YNNKEL (reference sequence). The CDR3 contains 14 residues. CDR3 amino acids: CASSQTASTDTQYF. As DNA, the CDR3 is TGTGCCAGCAGCCAAACAGCCAGCACAGATACGCAGTATTTT.

The table lists this clonotype with a few counts. The chain recombines TRBV12-3 or TRBV12-4 with TRBJ1-6, with D perhaps matching TRBD1 (5 bases). Trimming took off 7 bases at V and 7 bases at J, with 17 bases between the two ends. The CDR3 covers 15 residues. The DNA for the CDR3 is TGTGCCAGCATCCGTCGCGGGGGTGGCAATTCACCCCTCCACTTT. Protein product: CASIRRGGGNSPLHF.

The table lists this clonotype with many counts. V gene TRBV4-1 combines with J gene TRBJ1-4; D is perhaps TRBD1 (5 bases). Germline lookup yields CDR1 MGHRA and CDR2 YSYEKL. V was clipped by 0 bases and J by 7 bases, with 12 bases between them. The CDR3 runs 15 residues. The CDR3 DNA sequence: TGCGCCAGCAGCCAAGAAGGGCAGGGAGGTGAAAAACTGTTTTTT. Translated, it gives CASSQEGQGGEKLFF.

This clonotype has more than one count but fewer than ten. The chain is built from TRBV4-1 and TRBJ2-2, with D maybe TRBD1 (6 bases). The germline V and J ends were trimmed by 2 bases and 7 bases, with 8 bases remaining between them. Germline CDR1 and CDR2: MGHRA and YSYEKL. The CDR3 length is 13 residues. Here the CDR3 reads CASSQTGIGELFF. CDR3 nucleotides: TGCGCCAGCAGCCAAACAGGGATCGGGGAGCTGTTTTTT.

Only a few counts were recorded for this clonotype. The rearrangement joins TRBV21-1 to TRBJ1-1; the table's D call, TRBD1, was not checked against the DNA. TRBV21-1 counts as a pseudogene. The CDR3 is 16 amino acids. In DNA form, the CDR3 reads TGTGCCAGCAGCAAAGCGGGCAAGGGCGCGGGCACTGAAGCTTTCTTT. Translation: CASSKAGKGAGTEAFF.

This clonotype was seen a few times. This chain links TRBV20-1 with TRBJ2-7; TRBD2 aligns across 9 bases. Germline-derived CDR1 and CDR2 are DFQATT and SNEGSKA (reference sequence). The CDR3 totals 15 residues. V was clipped by 4 bases and J by 2 bases; unmatched bases: 9. The CDR3 DNA sequence: TGCAGTGCTACGGATGGACTAGCGAAGACCTACGAGCAGTACTTC. Translating it yields CSATDGLAKTYEQYF.

The rearrangement uses TRBV20-1 and TRBJ2-7, with TRBD2 identical over 11 bases. The CDR3 sequence is 14 residues long. CDR1 DFQATT and CDR2 SNEGSKA come from the germline V gene (reference sequence). V shed 6 bases, J shed 4 bases, and the junction held 8 bases outside the gene matches. The CDR3 sequence: CSANLAGGLYEQYF. Here the CDR3 DNA reads TGCAGTGCCAATTTAGCGGGAGGGCTTTACGAGCAGTACTTC.

In this sample, this clonotype turned up a few times. J is TRBJ2-7 and V is TRBV20-1; D is unresolved. Trimming left V 2 bases short and J 2 bases short, with 16 bases between. The CDR3 has 15 residues. Germline CDR1 reads DFQATT; CDR2 reads SNEGSKA (reference sequence). This chain's CDR3 is CSARLLDGKTYEQYF. CDR3 bases: TGCAGTGCTAGACTTCTGGACGGAAAGACCTACGAGCAGTACTTC.

The chain carries TRBV7-9 and TRBJ2-3; D not certain. The V end was cut by 1 base, the J end by 0 bases, with 11 bases between. Per the germline V gene, CDR1 is SEHNR and CDR2 is FQNEAQ (reference sequence). The CDR3 totals 16 residues. DNA of the CDR3: TGTGCCAGCAGCTTAGGGGCTGGCGGAAGCACAGATACGCAGTATTTT. This encodes CASSLGAGGSTDTQYF.

This clonotype was counted many times. The rearrangement joins TRBV3-1 to TRBJ2-4; TRBD1 matches 10 bases. Germline CDR1 and CDR2: LGHDT and YNNKEL (reference sequence). This CDR3 spans 14 amino acids. Germline trimming cut 4 bases from V and 6 bases from J; bases unmatched to any gene: 3. The CDR3 DNA is TGTGCCAGCAGCCTCCGGACAGGGGGAAACATTCAGTACTTC. This gives the protein CASSLRTGGNIQYF.

The V call is TRBV2, the J call TRBJ2-3, with 7 bases fitting TRBD2. Germline CDR1 SNHLY, CDR2 FYNNEI. The length of the CDR3 is 14 residues. Trimming removed 8 bases from V and 1 base from J; junction bases left unmatched: 6. CDR3 in amino acids: CASRPAGGTDTQYF. Written as DNA, the CDR3 is TGTGCCAGCCGGCCTGCGGGAGGCACAGATACGCAGTATTTT.

Only a few counts were recorded for this clonotype. The V call is TRBV24-1, the J call TRBJ1-1, with no clear D. Germline V gene data show CDR1 as KGHDR and CDR2 as SFDVKD. The CDR3 length is 13 residues. V lost 7 bases and J lost 0, with 8 bases in between. CDR3 nucleotides: TGTGCCACCAGCGACAACATGAACACTGAAGCTTTCTTT. It encodes CATSDNMNTEAFF.

This clonotype was picked up a small number of times. The chain has TRBV11-2 and TRBJ2-2; 7 nucleotides agree with TRBD2. The CDR3 is 17 amino acids. Germline-derived CDR1 and CDR2 are SGHAT and FQNNGV. V shed 7 bases and J 2 bases; nucleotides not matched to a gene: 13. CDR3 sequence (DNA): TGTGCCAGCACCCCCGCCCGACTAGCAGTCAACACCGGGGAGCTGTTTTTT. Amino acid sequence: CASTPARLAVNTGELFF.